The 30 T cell receptor beta chains below come from one sample, sequenced in a study of cytomegalovirus exposure and HLA in healthy donors. Researchers ran the PCR with 60 Vbeta and 13 Jbeta primers. Profiled with immunoSEQ multiplex PCR; TCRdb holds only in-frame clones, not every one. The repertoire holds fewer than 70,000 clones, with about 80% as singletons. The sample was PBMCs. These TCRs come from a man aged 35 to 55 in good health and CMV-seronegative.

The V and J genes are TRBV5-1 and TRBJ1-1; D call uncertain. CDR1 and CDR2 (germline): SGHRS, YFSETQ. Deletions cut 1 base from V and 1 base from J, with 5 bases between. The CDR3 is 13 residues long. The CDR3 nucleotides are TGCGCCAGCAGCTTGCCAGGGAACACTGAAGCTTTCTTT. Protein: CASSLPGNTEAFF.

The chain links TRBV29-1 to TRBJ2-1; 13 bases align to TRBD2. V gave up 6 bases and J gave up 4 bases; unmatched junction bases: 3. The CDR3 is 14 residues long. The V gene's germline CDR1 is SQVTM and CDR2 ANQGSEA. The CDR3 coding sequence is TGCAGCGTGGTGACTAGCGGGGGGTACAATGAGCAGTTCTTC. Translated, it gives CSVVTSGGYNEQFF.

This chain joins TRBV2 and TRBJ1-5; maybe TRBD1 (6 bases). The V gene lost 7 bases and the J gene lost 4 bases, with 14 bases spanning the gap. Germline CDR1 and CDR2: SNHLY and FYNNEI. The CDR3 is made up of 14 amino acids. The DNA for the CDR3 is TGTGCCAGCAACCCGACAGGCAGGAATCAGCCCCAGCATTTT. Protein: CASNPTGRNQPQHF.

The chain is built from TRBV11-1 and TRBJ2-3; maybe TRBD1 (5 bases). The V gene's germline CDR1 is SGHAT and CDR2 FQDESV (reference sequence). The CDR3 runs 14 residues. Trimming left V 2 bases short and J 4 bases short, with 10 bases between. Here the CDR3 reads CASSLTPTADTQYF. The CDR3 DNA is TGTGCCAGCAGCTTAACCCCGACAGCAGATACGCAGTATTTT.

This chain joins TRBV15 and TRBJ2-1; 7 nucleotides align to TRBD2. Germline V gives CDR1 LNHNV, CDR2 YYDKDF (reference sequence). V shed 8 bases and J 9 bases; nucleotides not matched to a gene: 19. This CDR3 spans 16 amino acids. CDR3 sequence reads: CATWGGAGGGVFEQFF. In DNA form, the CDR3 reads TGTGCCACCTGGGGTGGGGCGGGCGGGGGAGTTTTTGAGCAGTTCTTC.

The rearrangement links TRBV25-1 to TRBJ2-3; TRBD2 aligns across 8 bases. This CDR3 comprises 16 residues. The germline CDR1 and CDR2 sequences are MGHDK and SYGVNS. The J segment lost 1 base and the V segment lost 2 bases, leaving 5 bases of the junction unmatched. CDR3 loop: CASSESRGGRTDTQYF. The CDR3 DNA reads TGTGCCAGCAGTGAAAGCCGCGGGGGGCGCACAGATACGCAGTATTTT.

This rearrangement joins TRBV7-5 to TRBJ2-7; no DNA check was done on the table's D call, TRBD1. TRBV7-5 is reported as a pseudogene. The CDR3 spans 12 residues. The chain's CDR3 is CATDGQHYEQYF. CDR3 nucleotide sequence: TGTGCCACTGATGGACAGCACTACGAGCAGTACTTC.

This chain links TRBV14 with TRBJ2-5; 7 bases line up with TRBD2. Germline V gene lookup returns CDR1 SGHDN and CDR2 FVKESK. V gave up 1 base and J gave up 2 bases; unmatched junction bases: 4. The CDR3 runs to 15 residues. CDR3 sequence: CASSQGLRGQETQYF. In nucleotides, the CDR3 is TGTGCCAGCAGCCAAGGTTTGCGGGGGCAAGAGACCCAGTACTTC.

The chain is built from TRBV6-6 and TRBJ1-1, with D possibly TRBD1 on 5 matching bases. This CDR3 spans 15 amino acids. CDR1 MNHNY and CDR2 SVGAGI come from the germline V gene (reference sequence). Trimming pared 5 bases from V and 6 bases from J, leaving 19 bases between. This CDR3 is CASSPAQTRGAEAFF. In DNA form, the CDR3 reads TGTGCCAGCAGTCCGGCCCAGACTCGGGGGGCTGAAGCTTTCTTT.

V usage is TRBV6-5 and J usage is TRBJ1-1, with TRBD1 matching over 7 bases. Germline loops: CDR1 MNHEY, CDR2 SVGAGI. Losses at the gene ends were 8 bases for V and 4 bases for J; bases not matched to a gene: 10. The CDR3 is 14 amino acids. The chain's CDR3 is CASHSHRGVTEAFF. Written as DNA, the CDR3 is TGTGCCAGCCACTCTCACAGGGGTGTCACTGAAGCTTTCTTT.

This sequence joins TRBV28 and TRBJ1-5, with D unclear. The CDR3 is made up of 16 amino acids. The V gene's germline CDR1 is MDHEN and CDR2 SYDVKM. V shed 6 bases and J shed 0 bases, with 15 bases lying between them. The CDR3 region has the DNA TGTGCCAGCAGCAATAAAAGAACTACTAGCAATCAGCCCCAGCATTTT. Encoded protein: CASSNKRTTSNQPQHF.

The rearrangement uses TRBV4-1 and TRBJ2-2; the match to TRBD1 covers 9 bases. CDR1 and CDR2 (germline): MGHRA, YSYEKL. The trim removed 5 bases at V and 4 bases at J, leaving 5 bases unmatched. The CDR3 runs 15 residues. The CDR3 coding sequence is TGCGCCAGCAGCGATCACAGGGGGCCCACCGGGGAGCTGTTTTTT. Its translation: CASSDHRGPTGELFF.

In DNA form, the CDR3 reads TGTGCCGGTATGGTGGGGGCCTACGAGCAGTACGTC. Encoded protein: CAGMVGAYEQYV. J is TRBJ2-7 and V is TRBV27; perhaps D is TRBD1 or TRBD2 (5 bases each). V shed 11 bases and J shed 2 bases, with 13 bases lying between them. Looked up from germline, CDR1 is MNHEY and CDR2 is SMNVEV (reference sequence). The CDR3 sequence is 12 residues long.

This clone was seen only a few times. The CDR3: CASSYSIGRSTEAFF. The CDR3, as DNA: TGTGCCAGCAGTTACTCGATTGGCAGGTCTACTGAAGCTTTCTTT. The chain combines TRBV6-5 with TRBJ1-1; no firm D call. This CDR3 spans 15 amino acids. V shed 0 bases and J shed 5 bases, with 13 bases lying between them. The germline V gene encodes CDR1 MNHEY and CDR2 SVGAGI.

This clone was seen a single time. CDR3 nucleotides: TGTGCCAGTAGTTCGGACAGGGTGTCGTACGAGCAGTACTTC. The encoded protein is CASSSDRVSYEQYF. The chain couples TRBV19 to TRBJ2-7, with 8 bases lining up with TRBD1. The V gene end was trimmed by 5 bases and the J gene end by 4 bases; junction bases not matched to a gene: 7. This CDR3 is built from 14 residues. Germline CDR1 is LNHDA and CDR2 is SQIVND (reference sequence).

The chain couples TRBV5-4 to TRBJ1-6; TRBD1 is a possible D gene (6 bases). The germline V and J ends were trimmed by 4 bases and 8 bases, with 19 bases remaining between them. CDR3 length equals 16 residues. CDR1 SGHNT and CDR2 YYREEE come from the germline V gene (reference sequence). The CDR3, as DNA: TGTGCCAGCAGCCAAGGGCGTTACAGGGCCGATTCACCCCTCCACTTT. Translation gives CASSQGRYRADSPLHF.

The chain joins TRBV30 to TRBJ1-6, with 8 positions matching TRBD1. The CDR3 totals 13 residues. Germline V gene lookup returns CDR1 GTSNPN and CDR2 SVGIG (reference sequence). With V trimmed by 4 bases and J by 8 bases, 4 bases remained unmatched. CDR3 coding DNA: TGTGCCTGGACAGGGGACAGGTATTCACCCCTCCACTTT. Its translation: CAWTGDRYSPLHF.

The CDR3 protein is CATSRPWQNIPDTQYF. CDR3 DNA: TGTGCCACCAGCAGGCCCTGGCAGAACATCCCAGATACGCAGTATTTT. This chain uses TRBV15 with TRBJ2-3; D gene uncertain. V dropped 3 bases and J dropped 4 bases, with 17 bases sitting between them. This CDR3 is built from 16 residues. Germline V gene lookup returns CDR1 LNHNV and CDR2 YYDKDF (reference sequence).

This clone was observed a few times. The chain links TRBV2 to TRBJ1-1; TRBD1 aligns across 8 bases. The CDR3 contains 15 residues. CDR1 and CDR2 from the germline V gene are SNHLY and FYNNEI. Trimming removed 3 bases from V and 0 bases from J; junction bases left unmatched: 3. CDR3 DNA sequence: TGTGCCAGCAGTGAGGCAGGGGGCTTGAACACTGAAGCTTTCTTT. Amino acid sequence: CASSEAGGLNTEAFF. The complete variable domain, with remaining parts taken from reference TRBV2 and TRBJ1-1, reads EPEVTQTPSHQVTQMGQEVILRCVPISNHLYFYWYRQILGQKVEFLVSFYNNEISEKSEIFDDQFSVERPDGSNFTLKIRSTKLEDSAMYFCASSEAGGLNTEAFFGQGTRLTVV.

There are a few counts of this clone. The gene calls are TRBV11-2 and TRBJ1-4; 10 nucleotides align to TRBD1. CDR1 SGHAT and CDR2 FQNNGV come from the germline V gene. J was trimmed by 6 bases and V by 5 bases; bases with no gene match: 6. This CDR3 is 15 amino acids long. The CDR3 nucleotides read TGTGCCAGCAGCCCCCGGGGGACAGGGGATGAAAAACTGTTTTTT. As protein: CASSPRGTGDEKLFF.

CDR3 residues: CASSQARLGTEAFF. In nucleotides, the CDR3 is TGTGCCAGCAGCCAAGCACGGCTAGGCACTGAAGCTTTCTTT. The V call is TRBV4-2, the J call TRBJ1-1; D ambiguous. Looked up from germline, CDR1 is LGHNA and CDR2 is YNFKEQ. The CDR3 extends over 14 amino acids. V lost 1 base, J lost 4 bases, and 10 bases lay in between.

The chain employs TRBV7-8 and TRBJ1-1; no definite D call. The CDR3 contains 16 residues. The V end was cut by 4 bases, the J end by 4 bases, with 19 bases between. Germline V lookup: CDR1 SGHVS, CDR2 FQNEAQ. The CDR3 nucleotides are TGTGCCAGCAGCTCACCCCCGAATTATAGTAGCACTGAAGCTTTCTTT. The encoded protein is CASSSPPNYSSTEAFF.

The genes are TRBV27 and TRBJ2-5, with TRBD2 identical over 8 bases. The CDR3 spans 15 residues. The trim removed 8 bases at V and 5 bases at J, leaving 13 bases unmatched. The germline V gene has CDR1 MNHEY and CDR2 SMNVEV (reference sequence). CDR3 nucleotide sequence: TGTGCCAGCTCGGGGGGGCAGGGACCGTGGGAGACCCAGTACTTC. Protein sequence: CASSGGQGPWETQYF.

The chain joins TRBV7-6 to TRBJ2-1; weak D call: TRBD2 (6 bases). The V end lost 2 bases, the J end lost 4 bases, and 15 bases lay between the germline ends. Germline CDR1 SGHVS, CDR2 FNYEAQ. The CDR3 has 16 amino acids. In DNA form, the CDR3 reads TGTGCCAGCAGCTTAATGATCCTAGCGCTTTACAATGAGCAGTTCTTC. Its protein is CASSLMILALYNEQFF. The complete variable domain, with remaining parts taken from reference TRBV7-6 and TRBJ2-1, reads GAGVSQSPRYKVTKRGQDVALRCDPISGHVSLYWYRQALGQGPEFLTYFNYEAQQDKSGLPNDRFSAERPEGSISTLTIQRTEQRDSAMYRCASSLMILALYNEQFFGPGTRLTVL.

The chain combines TRBV5-1 with TRBJ1-2, with TRBD1 identical over 7 bases. V shed 3 bases, J shed 2 bases, and the junction held 7 bases outside the gene matches. The CDR3 has 15 residues. Per germline, CDR1 SGHRS and CDR2 YFSETQ. The CDR3 coding sequence is TGCGCCAGCAGCTACGGGACAGCCCCGAACTATGGCTACACCTTC. Translated: CASSYGTAPNYGYTF. Variable domain in full (rest from reference TRBV5-1 and TRBJ1-2): KAGVTQTPRYLIKTRGQQVTLSCSPISGHRSVSWYQQTPGQGLQFLFEYFSETQRNKGNFPGRFSGRQFSNSRSEMNVSTLELGDSALYLCASSYGTAPNYGYTFGSGTRLTVV.

The chain has TRBV2 and TRBJ2-5, with D possibly TRBD1 on 6 matching bases. The J call is doubtful: the DNA matches TRBJ2-7 better. Looked up from germline, CDR1 is SNHLY and CDR2 is FYNNEI. CDR3 length: 13 residues. CDR3 residues: CASSDTGYGEQYF. CDR3 sequence (DNA): TGTGCCAGCAGTGACACAGGGTATGGCGAGCAGTACTTC.

V is TRBV25-1 and J is TRBJ1-4, with a tentative D call TRBD1 (5 bases). Looked up from germline, CDR1 is MGHDK and CDR2 is SYGVNS. The V end lost 6 bases, the J end lost 3 bases, and 14 bases lay between the germline ends. The CDR3 spans 15 residues. The CDR3 loop reads CASSGGLGSNEKLFF. CDR3 DNA: TGTGCCAGCAGCGGGGGTTTGGGGTCTAATGAAAAACTGTTTTTT.

This chain connects TRBV6-6 to TRBJ2-5, with D tentatively TRBD1 (6 bases). This CDR3 spans 16 amino acids. Per germline, CDR1 MNHNY and CDR2 SVGAGI (reference sequence). The V end was cut by 0 bases, the J end by 4 bases, with 15 bases between. CDR3 nucleotides: TGTGCCAGCAGTTACTCGGGTGGGGGCCGGGTAGAGACCCAGTACTTC. Translation: CASSYSGGGRVETQYF.

The chain has TRBV9 and TRBJ2-3, with 8 bases fitting TRBD2. Germline CDR1 and CDR2: SGDLS and YYNGEE. Unmatched junction bases numbered 6, after V lost 4 bases and J lost 5 bases. This CDR3 has 14 residues. The CDR3 reads CASSPGGRIDTQYF. In nucleotides, the CDR3 is TGTGCCAGCAGCCCGGGGGGGCGGATAGATACGCAGTATTTT. The variable domain in full, completed from reference TRBV9 and TRBJ2-3, reads DSGVTQTPKHLITATGQRVTLRCSPRSGDLSVYWYQQSLDQGLQFLIQYYNGEERAKGNILERFSAQQFPDLHSELNLSSLELGDSALYFCASSPGGRIDTQYFGPGTRLTVL.

The sample holds a few counts of this clone. J is TRBJ1-6 and V is TRBV10-3, with no clear D. Germline CDR1 reads ENHRY; CDR2 reads SYGVKD. This CDR3 comprises 13 residues. Trimming removed 8 bases at V and 6 bases at J, with 11 bases between. The CDR3 region is CAIGGNGNSPLHF. CDR3 bases: TGTGCCATCGGCGGGAATGGTAATTCACCCCTCCACTTT.